These T cell receptor beta chains were read from a single sample in a study of OX40 agonist ivuxolimab in advanced cancers. Using immunoSEQ multiplex PCR, the repertoire was profiled, and TCRdb retains in-frame clones only, with some absent. The table lists approximately 84,000 clones, roughly 89% of them singletons. The sequencing used CD4+ or CD8+ T cells sorted from blood, collected in a trial of the OX40 agonist ivuxolimab. All receptors come from an adult with an advanced solid tumor such as melanoma, head and neck, liver or kidney cancer. CDR3s include the opening cysteine and the closing phenylalanine or tryptophan. Each record gives: J gene, clone size, CDR3 length, D gene, V gene, CDR3 protein, CDR3 DNA. The D gene is left open where the match is weak. The listing skips clone size in some rows; elsewhere it reads once, few, many or a size class.

J gene: TRBJ1-3; clone size: -; CDR3 length: 15; D gene: -; V gene: TRBV11-2; CDR3 protein: CASSFQGLTGNTIYF; CDR3 DNA: TGTGCCAGCAGCTTCCAGGGGCTAACTGGAAACACCATATATTTT
J gene: TRBJ1-1; clone size: few; CDR3 length: 12; D gene: -; V gene: TRBV28; CDR3 protein: CASKLTETEAFF; CDR3 DNA: TGTGCCAGCAAATTGACAGAGACTGAAGCTTTCTTT
J gene: TRBJ2-5; clone size: -; CDR3 length: 15; D gene: -; V gene: TRBV18; CDR3 protein: CASSPTLGRTEAQYF; CDR3 DNA: TGTGCCAGCTCACCGACGCTGGGACGGACGGAGGCCCAGTACTTC
J gene: TRBJ1-5; clone size: once; CDR3 length: 14; D gene: -; V gene: TRBV4-3; CDR3 protein: CASSHGQRNQPQHF; CDR3 DNA: TGCGCCAGCAGCCACGGACAGCGCAATCAGCCCCAGCATTTT
J gene: TRBJ2-7; clone size: -; CDR3 length: 14; D gene: -; V gene: TRBV7-6; CDR3 protein: CASSLWPEPYEQYF; CDR3 DNA: TGTGCCAGCAGCTTATGGCCGGAACCCTACGAGCAGTACTTC
J gene: TRBJ1-1; clone size: -; CDR3 length: 14; D gene: -; V gene: TRBV5-1; CDR3 protein: CASRTLSGFTEAFF; CDR3 DNA: TGCGCCAGCAGAACCTTATCGGGGTTTACTGAAGCTTTCTTT
J gene: TRBJ1-5; clone size: -; CDR3 length: 13; D gene: TRBD1; V gene: TRBV19; CDR3 protein: CASIGTAYQPQHF; CDR3 DNA: TGTGCCAGTATCGGGACAGCGTATCAGCCCCAGCATTTT
J gene: TRBJ1-5; clone size: -; CDR3 length: 15; D gene: TRBD1; V gene: TRBV27; CDR3 protein: CASRNHGQGGQPQHF; CDR3 DNA: TGTGCCAGCAGGAACCATGGACAGGGGGGTCAGCCCCAGCATTTT
J gene: TRBJ1-4; clone size: -; CDR3 length: 13; D gene: -; V gene: TRBV28; CDR3 protein: CARQMDYNEKLFF; CDR3 DNA: TGTGCCAGGCAGATGGACTATAATGAAAAACTGTTTTTT
J gene: TRBJ1-2; clone size: -; CDR3 length: 14; D gene: -; V gene: TRBV27; CDR3 protein: CASSTVAGLYGYTF; CDR3 DNA: TGTGCCAGCAGTACGGTGGCAGGACTTTATGGCTACACCTTC
J gene: TRBJ1-4; clone size: -; CDR3 length: 15; D gene: -; V gene: TRBV4-1; CDR3 protein: CASSQDLQTNEKLFF; CDR3 DNA: TGCGCCAGCAGCCAAGATCTCCAAACTAATGAAAAACTGTTTTTT
J gene: TRBJ2-1; clone size: -; CDR3 length: 15; D gene: -; V gene: TRBV6-5; CDR3 protein: CASRMDYQSYNEQFF; CDR3 DNA: TGTGCCAGCAGAATGGACTACCAGTCCTACAATGAGCAGTTCTTC
J gene: TRBJ1-1; clone size: -; CDR3 length: 14; D gene: TRBD1; V gene: TRBV5-1; CDR3 protein: CASSPQGGDTEAFF; CDR3 DNA: TGCGCCAGCAGCCCCCAGGGGGGGGACACTGAAGCTTTCTTT
J gene: TRBJ2-1; clone size: -; CDR3 length: 14; D gene: -; V gene: TRBV30; CDR3 protein: CAWSGPGRGNEQFF; CDR3 DNA: TGTGCCTGGAGTGGCCCAGGGCGCGGCAATGAGCAGTTCTTC
J gene: TRBJ2-3; clone size: once; CDR3 length: 15; D gene: -; V gene: TRBV18; CDR3 protein: CASSPGGSGTDTQYF; CDR3 DNA: TGTGCCAGCTCACCAGGGGGGAGCGGCACAGATACGCAGTATTTT
J gene: TRBJ2-2; clone size: -; CDR3 length: 17; D gene: -; V gene: TRBV4-1; CDR3 protein: CASSQDGRGEGTGELFF; CDR3 DNA: TGCGCCAGCAGCCAAGATGGTAGGGGGGAGGGCACCGGGGAGCTGTTTTTT
J gene: TRBJ2-3; clone size: few; CDR3 length: 14; D gene: -; V gene: TRBV5-6; CDR3 protein: CASSLGGFTDTQYF; CDR3 DNA: TGTGCCAGCAGCTTGGGGGGGTTCACAGATACGCAGTATTTT
J gene: TRBJ1-2; clone size: -; CDR3 length: 14; D gene: -; V gene: TRBV2; CDR3 protein: CASSGNLGGYGYTF; CDR3 DNA: TGTGCCAGCAGTGGGAACTTGGGGGGCTATGGCTACACCTTC
J gene: TRBJ2-2; clone size: -; CDR3 length: 18; D gene: -; V gene: TRBV28; CDR3 protein: CASSSASLRQGGTGELFF; CDR3 DNA: TGTGCCAGCAGTTCAGCCAGCCTTCGACAGGGAGGCACCGGGGAGCTGTTTTTT
J gene: TRBJ1-2; clone size: -; CDR3 length: 13; D gene: TRBD1; V gene: TRBV7-9; CDR3 protein: CASTFFQGGGYTF; CDR3 DNA: TGTGCCAGCACCTTTTTCCAGGGGGGTGGCTACACCTTC
J gene: TRBJ1-5; clone size: -; CDR3 length: 14; D gene: -; V gene: TRBV11-2; CDR3 protein: CASSSQGLSQPQHF; CDR3 DNA: TGTGCCAGCAGCTCCCAGGGGCTGTCACAGCCCCAGCATTTT
J gene: TRBJ2-3; clone size: -; CDR3 length: 14; D gene: -; V gene: TRBV14; CDR3 protein: CASSPLRAGDTQYF; CDR3 DNA: TGTGCCAGCAGCCCCCTCCGGGCAGGGGATACGCAGTATTTT